The clone carrying this T cell receptor (beta chain) was detected only a few times. These data come from a study of OX40 agonist ivuxolimab in advanced cancers. This CDR3 has 14 residues. Germline loops: CDR1 SGHTA, CDR2 FQGTGA. Trimming shortened V by 2 bases and J by 1 base, and 7 bases separated the two germline ends. Method: immunoSEQ multiplex PCR; TCRdb's copy keeps in-frame clones and lacks some. The sample records approximately 32,000 clones, roughly 90% being singletons. This rearrangement joins TRBV7-3 to TRBJ2-3, with D hard to call. Source: CD4+ or CD8+ T cells sorted from blood, taken in a trial of the OX40 agonist ivuxolimab. This TCR derives from an adult with an advanced solid tumor such as melanoma, head and neck, liver or kidney cancer. The CDR3 here is CASSLVPGTDTQYF. The CDR3 DNA is TGTGCCAGCAGCTTAGTTCCTGGCACAGATACGCAGTATTTT.